The next 21 T cell receptor beta chains were all read from a single sample in a study of cytomegalovirus exposure and HLA in healthy donors. Use of 60 Vbeta and 13 Jbeta primers characterized the PCR. Profiling relied on immunoSEQ multiplex PCR, and the TCRdb table lists in-frame clones only, not all of them. The sample yields some 190,000 clones, 80% to 90% seen once. The sample was PBMCs. The receptors come from a middle-aged man in good health and CMV-seropositive.

This clone was picked up a small number of times. The chain links TRBV5-1 to TRBJ1-2; the match to TRBD1 covers 8 bases. With 4 bases clipped from V and 3 bases from J, the junction kept 8 bases outside the gene matches. The CDR3 is 15 amino acids. CDR1 and CDR2 (germline): SGHRS, YFSETQ. DNA for the CDR3: TGCGCCAGCAGCCAAGGACAGGGTCTGGACTATGGCTACACCTTC. It yields the protein CASSQGQGLDYGYTF.

The sample holds a few counts of this clone. DNA of the CDR3: TGTGCCAGCAGCTCGCTCGGGGGCACCGGGGAGCTGTTTTTT. It encodes CASSSLGGTGELFF. The chain couples TRBV11-2 to TRBJ2-2, with D tentatively TRBD2 (6 bases). The V end was cut by 4 bases, the J end by 4 bases, with 10 bases between. The CDR3 has 14 amino acids. CDR1 is SGHAT and CDR2 is FQNNGV in the germline V gene.

As to this clone: One end of the junction is discordant with germline, which a read error may explain. The chain joins TRBV6-5 to TRBJ2-6; 8 bases fit TRBD2. CDR1 is MNHEY and CDR2 is SVGAGI in the germline V gene. The CDR3 has 16 amino acids. The CDR3 region has the DNA TGTGCCAGCAGTTGGGGGACTAGTACTGGGGCCAACGGCCTGACTTTC. Encoded protein: CASSWGTSTGANGLTF.

V and J are TRBV4-2 and TRBJ1-5, with 7 positions matching TRBD1. V gave up 0 bases and J gave up 4 bases; unmatched junction bases: 9. This CDR3 has 17 residues. Germline V gene data show CDR1 as LGHNA and CDR2 as YNFKEQ. The CDR3 protein is CASSQDGMGQLNQPQHF. DNA of the CDR3: TGTGCCAGCAGCCAAGATGGGATGGGACAGTTGAATCAGCCCCAGCATTTT.

The chain is built from TRBV11-2 and TRBJ2-7; the D gene is possibly TRBD2 (5 bases). This CDR3 contains 12 residues. Germline values: CDR1 SGHAT, CDR2 FQNNGV. Trimming shortened V by 5 bases and J by 4 bases, and 9 bases separated the two germline ends. The CDR3 region has the DNA TGTGCCAGCAGCCACGGCGGGTACGAGCAGTACTTC. Translating gives CASSHGGYEQYF.

About this clone: One junction end does not reproduce the germline sequence, and a read error may be involved. V and J are TRBV7-9 and TRBJ2-1; 12 bases line up with TRBD2. There are 16 residues in the CDR3. Germline CDR1 reads SEHNR; CDR2 reads FQNEAQ (reference sequence). The CDR3 nucleotides are TGTTCCAGCAGCTCTCGACTAGCGGGAGCCTACAATGAGCAGTTCTTC. It is translated as CSSSSRLAGAYNEQFF.

The rearrangement uses TRBV7-8 and TRBJ2-7, with 11 positions matching TRBD2. The CDR3 consists of 19 residues. Germline V gene data show CDR1 as SGHVS and CDR2 as FQNEAQ. Unmatched junction bases numbered 15, after V lost 5 bases and J lost 0 bases. CDR3 sequence (DNA): TGTGCCAGCAGCACCTTTAAGCGCCAACTAGCGGGAGCCTCCTACGAGCAGTACTTC. Translation: CASSTFKRQLAGASYEQYF.

This chain joins TRBV11-2 and TRBJ1-4; D call uncertain. The CDR3 runs 13 residues. Trimming cost V 5 bases and J 10 bases, with 14 bases left between them. Germline assignment: CDR1 SGHAT and CDR2 FQNNGV. CDR3 region: CASSPLLAGKLFF. The CDR3 DNA follows: TGTGCCAGCAGCCCCCTCTTGGCAGGAAAACTGTTTTTT.

The table lists this clone with a few counts. One end of the junction varies from germline; a read error may be responsible. The V call is TRBV7-2, the J call TRBJ1-1; D may be TRBD1 (6 bases). The CDR3 consists of 14 residues. CDR1 is SGHTA, CDR2 FQGNSA, per germline. The CDR3 protein is CASSVAQGNTEAFF. The CDR3 region has the DNA TGTGCCAGCAGCGTAGCACAGGGGAACACTGAAGCTTTCTTT. Full variable domain (remainder filled in from reference TRBV7-2 and TRBJ1-1): GAGVSQSPSNKVTEKGKDVELRCDPISGHTALYWYRQSLGQGLEFLIYFQGNSAPDKSGLPSDRFSAERTGGSVSTLTIQRTQQEDSAVYLCASSVAQGNTEAFFGQGTRLTVV.

This chain links TRBV11-3 with TRBJ1-3; D may be TRBD1 (5 bases). CDR3 length equals 13 residues. Germline V gene data show CDR1 as SGHNT and CDR2 as YENEEA. Trimming removed 4 bases at V and 8 bases at J, with 12 bases between. DNA for the CDR3: TGTGCCAGCAGCTCCTCCTGGGGGGACACCATATATTTT. Its protein is CASSSSWGDTIYF.

This chain connects TRBV7-3 to TRBJ2-3; TRBD1 matches at 11 bases. The J segment lost 6 bases and the V segment lost 0 bases, leaving 2 bases of the junction unmatched. Germline V lookup: CDR1 SGHTA, CDR2 FQGTGA. The CDR3 runs to 15 residues. In nucleotides, the CDR3 is TGTGCCAGCAGCTTAACGGGACAGGGGGGGGATACGCAGTATTTT. It specifies CASSLTGQGGDTQYF.

The gene calls are TRBV30 and TRBJ2-3; 8 bases line up with TRBD1. Germline values: CDR1 GTSNPN, CDR2 SVGIG (reference sequence). This CDR3 comprises 14 residues. Trimming at V came to 2 bases and at J to 1 base, leaving 2 bases not matched to a gene. The CDR3: CAWSPGQGTDTQYF. CDR3 in DNA: TGTGCCTGGAGTCCGGGACAGGGCACAGATACGCAGTATTTT.

The CDR3 bases are TGCAGCGTCATTACTCAGGGTAATGAAAAACTGTTTTTT. Its translation: CSVITQGNEKLFF. The chain carries TRBV29-1 and TRBJ1-4; TRBD1 might be the D (5 bases). Trimming cost V 6 bases and J 4 bases, with 12 bases left between them. This CDR3 contains 13 residues. Germline CDR1 reads SQVTM; CDR2 reads ANQGSEA.

The sample holds a few counts of this clone. The chain has TRBV6-5 and TRBJ1-1; D gene ambiguous. Germline values: CDR1 MNHEY, CDR2 SVGAGI. Trimming left V 2 bases short and J 0 bases short, with 4 bases between. The CDR3 spans 13 residues. CDR3 in amino acids: CASSYQMNTEAFF. Written as DNA, the CDR3 is TGTGCCAGCAGTTACCAAATGAACACTGAAGCTTTCTTT.

The chain employs TRBV5-1 and TRBJ2-1; a possible D gene is TRBD2 (6 bases). Trimming took off 2 bases at V and 3 bases at J, with 12 bases between the two ends. The germline V gene has CDR1 SGHRS and CDR2 YFSETQ. This CDR3 is 15 amino acids long. The CDR3 loop reads CASSLIAVDYNEQFF. CDR3 DNA sequence: TGCGCCAGCAGCTTAATAGCGGTAGACTACAATGAGCAGTTCTTC.

This chain joins TRBV9 and TRBJ2-1, with 8 bases matching TRBD2. J was trimmed by 7 bases and V by 0 bases; bases with no gene match: 6. Germline-derived CDR1 and CDR2 are SGDLS and YYNGEE. The CDR3 covers 15 residues. CDR3: CASSVGGTSANEQFF. The DNA of the CDR3 is TGTGCCAGCAGCGTAGGGGGGACTAGTGCGAATGAGCAGTTCTTC.

This clone appeared a few times. The V gene is TRBV11-2, the J gene TRBJ2-1, with 13 bases aligning to TRBD2. Unmatched junction bases numbered 7, after V lost 6 bases and J lost 8 bases. Looked up from germline, CDR1 is SGHAT and CDR2 is FQNNGV. CDR3 length: 15 residues. The CDR3 nucleotides read TGTGCCAGCAGACCCACTAGCGGGAGGGCATATGAGCAGTTCTTC. This sequence encodes CASRPTSGRAYEQFF.

The CDR3 is CASSLVILTSGPNSYEQYF. For the CDR3, the DNA is TGTGCCAGCAGCTTGGTCATTCTGACTAGCGGGCCTAACTCCTACGAGCAGTACTTC. The V and J genes are TRBV5-4 and TRBJ2-7; TRBD2 agrees at 10 bases. The CDR3 covers 19 residues. V shed 0 bases and J 0 bases; nucleotides not matched to a gene: 12. From germline, CDR1 is SGHNT and CDR2 YYREEE (reference sequence). The full variable domain, rest sourced from reference TRBV5-4 and TRBJ2-7, is ETGVTQSPTHLIKTRGQQVTLRCSSQSGHNTVSWYQQALGQGPQFIFQYYREEENGRGNFPPRFSGLQFPNYSSELNVNALELDDSALYLCASSLVILTSGPNSYEQYFGPGTRLTVT.

V is TRBV7-9 and J is TRBJ1-1; D is possibly TRBD1 (5 bases). Between the trimmed V and J ends, which lost 5 bases and 5 bases, there was a span of 15 bases. Germline CDR1 and CDR2: SEHNR and FQNEAQ (reference sequence). The CDR3 has 14 residues. The CDR3: CASSPQGSGTEAFF. The CDR3 nucleotides are TGTGCCAGCAGCCCTCAGGGTTCCGGGACTGAAGCTTTCTTT.

The chain links TRBV25-1 to TRBJ1-2; 7 bases are a match to TRBD1. The CDR3 contains 12 residues. Trimming cost V 3 bases and J 13 bases; bases outside gene matches: 8. Germline V gene lookup returns CDR1 MGHDK and CDR2 SYGVNS. CDR3 coding DNA: TGTGCCAGCAGTGATACGAGACAGGGTCTCACCTTC. Residues: CASSDTRQGLTF.

The chain employs TRBV19 and TRBJ2-5, with 7 bases matching TRBD2. V dropped 5 bases and J dropped 5; count of bases not matched to a gene: 14. CDR3 length equals 16 residues. Germline loops: CDR1 LNHDA, CDR2 SQIVND (reference sequence). The CDR3 loop is CASSPPGGSYAETQYF. The CDR3 DNA reads TGTGCCAGTAGTCCCCCGGGCGGGAGCTATGCGGAGACCCAGTACTTC.